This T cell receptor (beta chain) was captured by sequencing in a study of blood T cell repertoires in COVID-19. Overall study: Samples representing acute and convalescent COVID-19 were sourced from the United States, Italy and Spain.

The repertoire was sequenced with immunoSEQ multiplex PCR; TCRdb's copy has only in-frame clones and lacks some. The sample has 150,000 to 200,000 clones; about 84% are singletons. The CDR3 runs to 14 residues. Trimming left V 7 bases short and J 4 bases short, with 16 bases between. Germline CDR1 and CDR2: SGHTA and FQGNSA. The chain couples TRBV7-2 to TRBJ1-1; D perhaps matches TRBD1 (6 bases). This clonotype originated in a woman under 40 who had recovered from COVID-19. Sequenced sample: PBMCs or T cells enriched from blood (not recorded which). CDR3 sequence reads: CASNLGGAGTEAFF. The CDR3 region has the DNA TGTGCCAGCAACTTGGGGGGGGCTGGCACTGAAGCTTTCTTT.